The T cell receptor (beta chain) described here comes from a study of beta chain features in type 1 diabetes (dated 2018 in TCRdb). Describing the broader study: Patients and healthy donors did not differ in mean age, gender distribution, total cell number or subset yield. Across all samples, approximately 100 million sorted cells were examined, and cell number per subset correlated strongly with RNA yield. The study compared TCRB repertoires of sorted circulating CD4+ T cell subsets between recently diagnosed type 1 diabetes patients and matched healthy donors. Regulatory and stem cell-like memory subsets were obtained from only 8 patients and roughly 8 healthy donors, while naive and central memory subsets were obtained from all 28 donors. The investigation overall reported the following: Shorter templates might have been favored by PCR, but patient and control samples were amplified and corrected together, so both groups would have been affected equally by any skew. Because small numbers of individuals were included in the HLA sub-analyses, any influence of HLA type on TCRB rearrangement was left unresolved. Naive, central memory and regulatory TCRB repertoires appeared more similar among patients than among healthy donors. In all four CD4+ subsets, TCRB CDR3 length was moderately but significantly shorter in type 1 diabetes patients. Fewer insertions and more nucleotide deletions at VDJ recombination sites were observed in patients with type 1 diabetes, implying thymic rearrangement abnormalities. Sequencing cDNA rather than genomic DNA could over-represent highly expressing activated cells, although activation and CD3 levels did not differ between groups.

There are a few counts of this clone. Its antigen specificity is not known. The input lacks base qualities; no much larger clone sits a single base away. The germline V gene provides CDR1 SGDLS and CDR2 YYNGEE. V lost 0 bases and J lost 0 bases, and the count of bases not matched to a germline gene is 4. The CDR3 runs 16 residues from the cysteine to the phenylalanine. Just the 48-base CDR3 DNA is kept, in frame starting at base 1. Each donor gave one peripheral blood draw, around 100 mL on average, collected into heparinised tubes. Using a panel that included CD45RO, CCR7, CD25, CD127, CD95 and CD27, naive, central memory, regulatory and stem cell-like memory CD4+ T cells were sorted on a BD FACSAria II. All sorted populations exceeded 98% purity. PBMCs were isolated immediately by Lymphoprep density gradient centrifugation and stained directly without culture. Samples were stained and sorted in pairs, with one healthy donor and one patient per experiment, so that batch effects were minimized.

The entire isolated RNA was reverse transcribed using the High Capacity cDNA Reverse Transcription Kit, and thus expressed TCRB transcripts were sequenced. Deep immunoSEQ sequencing was applied to naive, central memory and regulatory T cell samples, giving an average of roughly 3.5 million total reads per sample. Sorted cells were lysed in RLT buffer, and RNA was extracted using DNase-treated RNeasy Micro or Mini kits according to cell number. Each cell subset was processed on its own to prevent cross-contamination, while patient and healthy donor samples were processed together. TCRB sequences were amplified from cDNA with the immunoSEQ multiplex PCR, producing 87-bp fragments spanning the CDR3 region. Amplicons were sequenced on the Illumina HiSeq platform. Per the source publication's procedure: Synthetic template baselines were used to correct PCR bias computationally, reads within Hamming distance 2 were collapsed together, and singletons that could not be merged were discarded. Reads were aligned to IMGT to assign V, D and J genes, CDR3 length, and insertions or deletions at six rearrangement sites. Within each subset, clonotype counts were normalized to the number of sorted cells before true diversity and Gini coefficients were calculated with the tcR R package. The overlap coefficient, calculated on TCRB nucleotide sequences, was used to measure repertoire sharing. TCRdb obtained this table from immuneACCESS and retained in-frame rearrangements with V and J assigned. These tables miss some clones; where compared with another copy, unresolved V genes account for less than half of the shortfall, and the remainder is unexplained. V and J calls plus clone size are reproduced from that table; the DNA served to infer D and trimming. For this sample the table gives almost 350,000 clones, of which less than 9.5% were detected only once. Roughly 0.44% of the sample comes from the top ten.

Recombination connected TRBV9 to TRBJ2-5, with TRBD2 matching 8 junction bases. Input material: central memory CD4+ T cells from blood. This TCR derives from a woman between 18 and 29 years old in good health. The nucleotide sequence is TGTGCCAGCAGCGTAGAAGCGGGAGAGTACCAAGAGACCCAGTACTTC. It is translated as CASSVEAGEYQETQYF.